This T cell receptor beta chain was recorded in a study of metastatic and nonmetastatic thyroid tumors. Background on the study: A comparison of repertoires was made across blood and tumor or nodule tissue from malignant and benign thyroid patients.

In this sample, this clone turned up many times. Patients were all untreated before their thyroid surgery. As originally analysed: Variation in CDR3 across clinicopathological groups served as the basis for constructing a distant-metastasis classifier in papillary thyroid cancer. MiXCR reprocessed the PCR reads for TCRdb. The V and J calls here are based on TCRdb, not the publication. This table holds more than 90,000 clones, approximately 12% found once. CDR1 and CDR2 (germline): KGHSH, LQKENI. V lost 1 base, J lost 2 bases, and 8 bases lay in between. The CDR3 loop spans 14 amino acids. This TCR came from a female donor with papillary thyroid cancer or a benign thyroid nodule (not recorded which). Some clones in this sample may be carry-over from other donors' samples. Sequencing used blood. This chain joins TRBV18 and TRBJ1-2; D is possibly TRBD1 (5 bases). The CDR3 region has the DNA TGTGCCAGCTCACCACTGGGGGAGAACTATGGCTACACCTTC. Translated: CASSPLGENYGYTF.